This T cell receptor beta chain was recorded in a study of T cells in Graves' hyperthyroidism and ophthalmopathy. Turning to the study itself: The blood sample was taken at first diagnosis, before treatment began. Study-wide results and limits: Most thyroid-expanded clonotypes above 0.001 were also found in blood.

Trimming took 7 bases from V and 5 from J, leaving 17 bases between them. The CDR3 loop spans 15 amino acids. Germline V gene sequence: CDR1 MDHEN, CDR2 SYDVKM. This clonotype occurred many times. Its specificity is unknown. Lactation, pregnancy, other autoimmune disease or uncontrolled infection excluded patients. What was amplified from RNA transcripts were TCR beta CDR3 regions. In the first-round RT-PCR of the TCR CDR3, the HTBI primer set was used. Via MiXCR, TCRdb re-called the multiplex PCR reads, giving one row per CDR3 protein. The sample gives hundreds of thousands of distinct CDR3 sequences, less than 25% of which show up once; 34% is in the top ten.

Sequencing was done on a sample of blood. This clonotype was obtained from a man aged 30-40 years with Graves' ophthalmopathy. This sequence joins TRBV28 and TRBJ2-2; possibly TRBD1 for D (5 bases). CDR3 nucleotides: TGTGCCAGCACCCTCCCGGACACTCGGACCGGGGAGCTGTTTTTT. Protein: CASTLPDTRTGELFF.